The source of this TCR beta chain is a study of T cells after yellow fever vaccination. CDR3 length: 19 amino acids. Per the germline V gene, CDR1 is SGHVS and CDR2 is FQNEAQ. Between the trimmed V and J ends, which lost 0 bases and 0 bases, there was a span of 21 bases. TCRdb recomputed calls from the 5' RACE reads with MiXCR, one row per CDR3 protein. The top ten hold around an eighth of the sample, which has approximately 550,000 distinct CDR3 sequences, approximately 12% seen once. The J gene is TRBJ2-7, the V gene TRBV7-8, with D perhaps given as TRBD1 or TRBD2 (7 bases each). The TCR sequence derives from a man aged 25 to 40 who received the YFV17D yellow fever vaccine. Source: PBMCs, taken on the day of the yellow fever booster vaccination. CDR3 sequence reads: CASSLAPSGRGRSSYEQYF. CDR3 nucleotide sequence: TGTGCCAGCAGCTTAGCCCCTAGCGGAAGGGGGCGAAGCTCCTACGAGCAGTACTTC.